This entry lists 29 T cell receptor beta chains sequenced from one sample in a study of CD8+CD57+ T cells in acquired aplastic anemia. Genomic DNA templated the TCR beta VDJ and CDR3 profiling. Each CDR3 protein gets one entry after TCRdb re-called the reads with MiXCR. The data contain 200,000 to 250,000 distinct CDR3 sequences, roughly 53% of them seen just once; the ten biggest clones take up around 20%. All sequencing subjects had displayed CD8+CD57+ cell expansion on flow cytometry. The sample consisted of sorted CD4+, CD8+, or CD8+CD57+ T cells (not recorded which) from PBMCs. The receptors stem from a human donor with aplastic anemia.

This clonotype was counted many times. The chain couples TRBV5-1 to TRBJ1-4; D unresolved. The CDR3 has 14 amino acids. Trimming left V 1 base short and J 12 bases short, with 16 bases between. Germline V CDR1 and CDR2: SGHRS, YFSETQ. The CDR3 nucleotides are TGCGCCAGCAGCTTGAATCGTTTTCAGGAAGAACTGTTTTTT. This gives the protein CASSLNRFQEELFF.

V is TRBV7-3 and J is TRBJ2-2; TRBD1 aligns across 9 bases. Germline V gene lookup returns CDR1 SGHTA and CDR2 FQGTGA. CDR3 size: 16 residues. V lost 2 bases and J lost 6; bases outside the gene matches: 7. The DNA of the CDR3 is TGTGCCAGCAGCTTAGATGGACAGGGGAGGGCCGGGGAGCTGTTTTTT. Translation gives CASSLDGQGRAGELFF.

Notes on this clonotype: This sequence may be a read error, since a much larger clone differs from it by one base. The rearrangement links TRBV20-1 to TRBJ1-1, with a tentative D call TRBD1 (6 bases). The CDR3 contains 16 residues. V shed 6 bases and J shed 1 base, with 21 bases lying between them. Germline V gene data show CDR1 as DFQATT and CDR2 as SNEGSKA (reference sequence). This chain's CDR3 is CSAPPQARGQNTEAFF. The DNA of the CDR3 is TGCAGTGCCCCCCCCCAGGCACGGGGACAGAACACTGAAGCTTTCTTT.

The chain uses TRBV25-1 and TRBJ1-3, with TRBD1 matching over 8 bases. This CDR3 is built from 16 residues. V shed 4 bases and J 4 bases; nucleotides not matched to a gene: 9. Germline V gene lookup returns CDR1 MGHDK and CDR2 SYGVNS. DNA for the CDR3: TGTGCCAGCAGTGCTAGAGATGGGGACAGGGGAAACACCATATATTTT. This gives the protein CASSARDGDRGNTIYF.

The V call is TRBV29-1, the J call TRBJ1-1; D perhaps matches TRBD1 (5 bases). This CDR3 comprises 12 residues. The V and J ends lost 4 bases and 1 base respectively, with 7 bases between them. The V gene's germline CDR1 is SQVTM and CDR2 ANQGSEA. CDR3 in DNA: TGCAGCGTTGGAGGGGCGAACACTGAAGCTTTCTTT. Translated, it gives CSVGGANTEAFF.

In this sample, this clonotype turned up a few times. The chain recombines TRBV20-1 with TRBJ1-1, with TRBD1 matching over 8 bases. J was trimmed by 4 bases and V by 0 bases; bases with no gene match: 7. The CDR3 is 15 amino acids. Germline V gene data show CDR1 as DFQATT and CDR2 as SNEGSKA (reference sequence). The CDR3 DNA reads TGCAGTGCTAGAGACCCCGCAGGGGGCGGCACTGAAGCTTTCTTT. Protein sequence: CSARDPAGGGTEAFF.

As for this clonotype: An end of the junction does not agree with germline; a read error may underlie this. The chain links TRBV7-9 to TRBJ2-5; D tentatively fits TRBD1 or TRBD2 (6 bases each). CDR1 is SEHNR, CDR2 FQNEAQ, per germline (reference sequence). The CDR3 sequence is 12 residues long. The CDR3 spells CASRGGKETQYF. In DNA form, the CDR3 reads TGCGCCAGCAGGGGCGGGAAGGAGACCCAGTACTTC.

This sequence joins TRBV20-1 and TRBJ1-5; D is perhaps TRBD1 (6 bases). Per germline, CDR1 DFQATT and CDR2 SNEGSKA (reference sequence). Trimming took 4 bases from V and 6 from J, leaving 22 bases between them. The CDR3 loop spans 16 amino acids. This CDR3 is CSAIRGGRDRGQPQHF. The CDR3 DNA is TGCAGTGCTATAAGGGGGGGCAGGGACCGGGGTCAGCCCCAGCATTTT.

The gene calls are TRBV10-1 and TRBJ2-2, with 16 bases fitting TRBD2. This CDR3 has 19 amino acids. Trimming at V came to 7 bases and at J to 4 bases, leaving 12 bases not matched to a gene. Germline loops: CDR1 WNHNN, CDR2 SYGVQD (reference sequence). CDR3 sequence: CASTYTGTSGGVCTGELFF. In DNA form, the CDR3 reads TGCGCCAGCACCTACACCGGGACTAGCGGGGGGGTGTGCACCGGGGAGCTGTTTTTT.

The rearrangement links TRBV7-2 to TRBJ2-1, with TRBD2 matching 14 bases. Trimming at V came to 5 bases and at J to 10 bases, leaving 10 bases not matched to a gene. CDR3 length: 16 amino acids. CDR1 and CDR2 from the germline V gene are SGHTA and FQGNSA. The CDR3 sequence is CASSPLTSGGAREQFF. Here the CDR3 DNA reads TGTGCCAGCAGCCCCTTGACTAGCGGGGGGGCTAGGGAGCAGTTCTTC. Combining the CDR3 with reference TRBV7-2 and TRBJ2-1 gives the whole variable domain GAGVSQSPSNKVTEKGKDVELRCDPISGHTALYWYRQSLGQGLEFLIYFQGNSAPDKSGLPSDRFSAERTGGSVSTLTIQRTQQEDSAVYLCASSPLTSGGAREQFFGPGTRLTVL.

This clonotype was seen many times. V usage is TRBV10-3 and J usage is TRBJ2-1; the D gene is possibly TRBD2 (5 bases). Between the trimmed V and J ends, which lost 4 bases and 5 bases, there was a span of 9 bases. This CDR3 is 13 amino acids long. The germline V gene encodes CDR1 ENHRY and CDR2 SYGVKD. In DNA form, the CDR3 reads TGTGCCATCAGTGTAGGAGGAGACAATGAGCAGTTCTTC. It yields the protein CAISVGGDNEQFF.

A remark on this clonotype: Because it lacks the conserved phenylalanine or tryptophan at the end, this CDR3 is likely a read error. The chain links TRBV7-9 to TRBJ1-5; D not certain. CDR1 and CDR2 from the germline V gene are SEHNR and FQNEAQ (reference sequence). Between the trimmed V and J ends, which lost 5 bases and 6 bases, there was a span of 8 bases. CDR3 length: 12 amino acids. CDR3 in DNA: TGTGCCAGCAGCGGCTCCAGTCAGCCCCAGCATTAT. The encoded protein is CASSGSSQPQHY.

This clonotype was recorded once. The J gene is TRBJ2-3, the V gene TRBV20-1; D remains unclear. The CDR3 consists of 13 residues. V lost 5 bases, J lost 4 bases, and 13 bases lay in between. Germline CDR1 DFQATT, CDR2 SNEGSKA (reference sequence). The CDR3 nucleotides read TGCAGTGCTGCCTCCTTATCGGCAGATACGCAGTATTTT. As protein: CSAASLSADTQYF.

With respect to this clonotype: Being one base from a much bigger clone, this may be a read error. The conserved final phenylalanine or tryptophan is absent from the CDR3, which likely points to a read error. This sequence joins TRBV5-1 and TRBJ2-5, with TRBD1 identical over 12 bases. CDR1 is SGHRS, CDR2 YFSETQ, per germline. The CDR3 runs 18 residues. V lost 4 bases to trimming and J lost 3 bases; unmatched junction nucleotides: 13. The CDR3 region has the DNA TGCGCCAGCAGCCCTAGGGACAGGGGGCCATGGTTGGAAGAGACCCAGTACCTC. Its translation is CASSPRDRGPWLEETQYL.

Turning to this clonotype: A read error may explain this, as a much larger clone is one base away. This chain connects TRBV11-2 to TRBJ2-3; D uncertain. The CDR3 loop spans 15 amino acids. CDR1 is SGHAT, CDR2 FQNNGV, per germline. CDR3: CASSPVYSSSGTRYF. In nucleotides, the CDR3 is TGTGCCAGCAGCCCTGTTTACTCTTCCTCGGGTACGCGGTATTTT.

This chain uses TRBV29-1 with TRBJ2-3; 8 nucleotides align to TRBD1. V lost 7 bases, J lost 0 bases, and 6 bases stayed unmatched. The CDR3 runs 14 residues. Germline V gene lookup returns CDR1 SQVTM and CDR2 ANQGSEA. As DNA, the CDR3 is TGCAGCGGGACAGGGTGGGCTAGCACAGATACGCAGTATTTT. It is translated as CSGTGWASTDTQYF.

This clonotype was detected only a few times. A much larger clonotype is one base distant, so this may be a read error. The J gene is TRBJ2-1, the V gene TRBV20-1; the match to TRBD2 covers 10 bases. Germline V lookup: CDR1 DFQATT, CDR2 SNEGSKA (reference sequence). This CDR3 has 15 amino acids. The CDR3 bases are TGCAGTGCTCGATCTAGCGGGAGCTCCCACAATGAGCAGTTCTTC. This encodes CSARSSGSSHNEQFF.

Turning to this clonotype: A much larger clone lies one base from this, so it may be a read error. The chain employs TRBV2 and TRBJ1-1; D gene uncertain. Trimming took off 8 bases at V and 9 bases at J, with 16 bases between the two ends. The CDR3 covers 12 residues. Germline CDR1 SNHLY, CDR2 FYNNEI. The CDR3 DNA reads as TGTGCCAGCGGTCAGACGAGGGCCAAAGCTTTCTTT. This translates into CASGQTRAKAFF.

This chain links TRBV29-1 with TRBJ2-1; perhaps TRBD2 as D (6 bases). Trimming shortened V by 4 bases and J by 5 bases, and 18 bases separated the two germline ends. The germline CDR1 and CDR2 sequences are SQVTM and ANQGSEA. This CDR3 has 15 amino acids. CDR3 region: CSVVGTHGGNNEQFF. DNA of the CDR3: TGCAGCGTTGTCGGGACTCATGGGGGAAACAATGAGCAGTTCTTC.

The chain uses TRBV5-1 and TRBJ1-1; D might be TRBD1 (6 bases). V was shortened by 6 bases and J by 0 bases, with 21 bases between the two germline ends. Germline lookup yields CDR1 SGHRS and CDR2 YFSETQ. The CDR3 length is 17 residues. The CDR3 protein is CASKLGGGAPMNTEAFF. The CDR3 nucleotides read TGCGCCAGCAAACTGGGGGGGGGGGCCCCCATGAACACTGAAGCTTTCTTT.

This chain connects TRBV5-6 to TRBJ2-7, with TRBD1 as a possible D gene (6 bases). The CDR3 runs 16 residues. CDR1 is SGHDT, CDR2 YYEEEE, per germline. The V end lost 3 bases, the J end lost 0 bases, and 16 bases lay between the germline ends. The CDR3 DNA reads TGTGCCAGCAGCTCCTTATCAGGGGCGGGCTCCTACGAGCAGTACTTC. Encoded protein: CASSSLSGAGSYEQYF.

In its sample, this clonotype was seen many times. This chain joins TRBV5-8 and TRBJ1-6; a possible D gene is TRBD1 (6 bases). V lost 4 bases and J 0 bases, leaving 14 bases between the germline ends. The germline V gene has CDR1 SGHTS and CDR2 YDEGEE. The CDR3 runs 17 residues. The CDR3 protein is CASSILTGSSYNSPLHF. CDR3 nucleotides: TGTGCCAGCAGCATACTTACAGGGAGCTCCTATAATTCACCCCTCCACTTT.

The CDR3 bases are TGTGCCAGCAGTATAAACTATGGCTACACCTTC. It encodes CASSINYGYTF. The chain combines TRBV25-1 with TRBJ1-2; D is undetermined. V lost 5 bases and J lost 2, with 3 bases in between. The CDR3 is 11 amino acids. Germline lookup yields CDR1 MGHDK and CDR2 SYGVNS.

On this clonotype itself: No conserved phenylalanine or tryptophan is present at the end of the CDR3, so a read error is the likely explanation. This chain joins TRBV2 and TRBJ2-7, with D maybe TRBD2 (6 bases). From germline, CDR1 is SNHLY and CDR2 FYNNEI. V was shortened by 8 bases and J by 4 bases, with 9 bases between the two germline ends. CDR3 length: 11 residues. In nucleotides, the CDR3 is TGTGCCAGCCGCGGGGCGTACGAGCAGTACCTC. Protein sequence: CASRGAYEQYL.

This clonotype was counted between two and nine times. The J gene is TRBJ2-7, the V gene TRBV18; 10 nucleotides line up with TRBD2. V lost 5 bases to trimming and J lost 2 bases; unmatched junction nucleotides: 6. This CDR3 region has 15 residues. Germline V lookup: CDR1 KGHSH, CDR2 LQKENI. The CDR3 loop is CASSRVAGGTYEQYF. CDR3 nucleotides: TGTGCCAGCTCAAGGGTAGCGGGGGGCACCTACGAGCAGTACTTC.

The J gene is TRBJ1-2, the V gene TRBV15, with no clear D. The V gene's germline CDR1 is LNHNV and CDR2 YYDKDF (reference sequence). This CDR3 comprises 15 residues. The V end was cut by 0 bases, the J end by 3 bases, with 11 bases between. This CDR3 is CATSRDPVEDYGYTF. The CDR3 DNA reads as TGTGCCACCAGCAGAGATCCCGTAGAGGACTATGGCTACACCTTC.

Concerning this clonotype itself: A junction end diverges from the germline sequence, so it may reflect a read error. The chain is built from TRBV10-3 and TRBJ2-7; D is uncertain. The length of the CDR3 is 15 residues. Germline V gives CDR1 ENHRY, CDR2 SYGVKD. The CDR3 DNA sequence: TGTGCCAGCAGTTACTTCGCCCATACTGAAAACGAGCAGTACTTC. It is translated as CASSYFAHTENEQYF.

The rearrangement joins TRBV2 to TRBJ2-2; TRBD2 agrees at 14 bases. The CDR3 consists of 17 residues. V shed 1 base and J 6 bases; nucleotides not matched to a gene: 4. Germline V lookup: CDR1 SNHLY, CDR2 FYNNEI. CDR3 in amino acids: CASSEGGLAGGPGELFF. The CDR3 bases are TGTGCCAGCAGTGAAGGAGGACTAGCGGGGGGTCCCGGGGAGCTGTTTTTT.

This clonotype occurred many times. V and J are TRBV7-9 and TRBJ1-1; D not resolved. There are 15 residues in the CDR3. CDR1 is SEHNR and CDR2 is FQNEAQ in the germline V gene (reference sequence). Between the trimmed V and J ends, which lost 5 bases and 1 base, there was a span of 14 bases. Here the CDR3 reads CASSASEVPNTEAFF. The CDR3 DNA reads as TGTGCCAGCAGCGCCTCGGAGGTGCCGAACACTGAAGCTTTCTTT. Combining the CDR3 with reference TRBV7-9 and TRBJ1-1 gives the whole variable domain DTGVSQNPRHKITKRGQNVTFRCDPISEHNRLYWYRQTLGQGPEFLTYFQNEAQLEKSRLLSDRFSAERPKGSFSTLEIQRTEQGDSAMYLCASSASEVPNTEAFFGQGTRLTVV.